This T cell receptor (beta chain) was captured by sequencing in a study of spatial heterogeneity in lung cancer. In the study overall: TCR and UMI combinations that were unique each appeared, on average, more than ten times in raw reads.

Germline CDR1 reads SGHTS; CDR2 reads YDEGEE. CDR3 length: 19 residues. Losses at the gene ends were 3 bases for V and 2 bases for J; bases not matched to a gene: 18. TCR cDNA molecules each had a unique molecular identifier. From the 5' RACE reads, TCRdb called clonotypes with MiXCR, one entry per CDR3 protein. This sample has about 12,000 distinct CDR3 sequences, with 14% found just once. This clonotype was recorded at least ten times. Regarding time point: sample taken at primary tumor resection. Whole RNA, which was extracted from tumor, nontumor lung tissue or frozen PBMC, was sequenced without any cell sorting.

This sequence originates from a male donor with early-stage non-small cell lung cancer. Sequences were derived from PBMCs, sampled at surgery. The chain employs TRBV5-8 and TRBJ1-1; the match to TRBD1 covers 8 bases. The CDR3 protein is CASSWTGLGLGRVNTEAFF. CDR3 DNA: TGTGCCAGCAGCTGGACAGGGCTAGGACTGGGCCGGGTAAACACTGAAGCTTTCTTT.